This T cell receptor beta chain was sequenced in a study of T cell responses to AZD1222 COVID-19 vaccine. Study context: Second-dose intervals near 4 or 12 weeks were combined.

Method: immunoSEQ multiplex PCR; TCRdb's copy keeps in-frame clones and lacks some. The sample lists some 70,000 clones, 84% occurring once. CDR3 length: 13 residues. Trimming took 5 bases from V and 1 from J; bases not matched to a gene: 1. From germline, CDR1 is SGHVS and CDR2 FQNEAQ. Of note for this clone: What it binds is unknown.

Overall study findings and caveats: The peak T cell response came first, and repertoires were sampled only after it.

This chain connects TRBV7-8 to TRBJ1-2, with TRBD1 identical over 7 bases. Sequences were derived from peripheral blood, sampled on day 0 of AZD1222 vaccination. This sequence was found in an adult in good health. CDR3 coding DNA: TGTGCCAGCAGCCGGGACAGTAACTATGGCTACACCTTC. Translating gives CASSRDSNYGYTF.